What follows are 10 T cell receptor beta chains derived from one specimen sequenced in a study of blood T cell repertoires in COVID-19. Repertoires were generated with immunoSEQ multiplex PCR, while TCRdb's copy carries only in-frame clones and drops some. The table shows a few hundred thousand clones, with about four fifths occurring only once. Sequencing used peripheral blood. These receptor sequences come from a man aged 30 to 39 who had recovered from COVID-19.

CDR3 nucleotide sequence: TGTGCCAGCAGCCAACGGGATGCTGGGGCCAACGTCCTGACTTTC. Translation gives CASSQRDAGANVLTF. V is TRBV4-2 and J is TRBJ2-6, with a possible D match to TRBD2 (5 bases). The CDR3 is 15 residues long. Trimming left V 2 bases short and J 2 bases short, with 7 bases between. Germline V CDR1 and CDR2: LGHNA, YNFKEQ.

V gene TRBV24-1 combines with J gene TRBJ2-5, with a possible D match to TRBD1 (6 bases). Trimming shortened V by 1 base and J by 4 bases, and 12 bases separated the two germline ends. The CDR3 has 15 residues. In germline, CDR1 is KGHDR, CDR2 SFDVKD. As DNA, the CDR3 is TGTGCCACCAGTGATTTTTCACAGGGCGGAGAGACCCAGTACTTC. Translation gives CATSDFSQGGETQYF.

The chain has TRBV3-1 (or the pseudogene TRBV3-2) and TRBJ1-1, with D possibly TRBD1 on 6 matching bases. The CDR3 spans 14 residues. V was trimmed by 5 bases and J by 4 bases, leaving 14 bases between them. Per the germline V gene, CDR1 is LGHDT and CDR2 is YNNKEL (reference sequence). CDR3 sequence (DNA): TGTGCCAGCAGCTTAAGAACAGGGATCACTGAAGCTTTCTTT. This translates into CASSLRTGITEAFF.

This clone has just a few counts. The chain recombines TRBV6-4 with TRBJ2-3, with TRBD2 as a possible D gene (5 bases). Germline V gives CDR1 MRHNA, CDR2 SNTAGT. CDR3 length: 14 amino acids. Deletions cut 4 bases from V and 5 bases from J, with 13 bases between. The CDR3 loop is CASSVDGEGDTQYF. The DNA of the CDR3 is TGTGCCAGCAGTGTTGACGGGGAAGGAGATACGCAGTATTTT.

The table lists this clone with a few counts. This sequence joins TRBV3-1 (or the pseudogene TRBV3-2) and TRBJ1-6; possible D gene TRBD1, 5 bases. Germline CDR1 is LGHDT and CDR2 is YNNKEL (reference sequence). The V and J ends lost 4 bases and 8 bases respectively, with 15 bases between them. This CDR3 is built from 15 residues. The CDR3 nucleotides are TGTGCCAGCAGCCCCGGTGGGGGGTGGGATTCACCCCTCCACTTT. Its translation is CASSPGGGWDSPLHF.

The rearrangement links TRBV4-1 to TRBJ1-1; no definite D call. CDR1 is MGHRA, CDR2 YSYEKL, per germline. This CDR3 has 18 amino acids. V shed 5 bases and J shed 0 bases, with 22 bases lying between them. CDR3 nucleotide sequence: TGCGCCAGCAGCTCTTCCTCGGGTTGGAGGAGCGTGAACACTGAAGCTTTCTTT. Amino acid sequence: CASSSSSGWRSVNTEAFF.

This clone appeared a single time. The chain employs TRBV7-3 and TRBJ1-1; 7 nucleotides align to TRBD1. Trimming removed 5 bases from V and 1 base from J; junction bases left unmatched: 1. Per germline, CDR1 SGHTA and CDR2 FQGTGA. The CDR3 consists of 13 residues. The CDR3 spells CASSGDRNTEAFF. The CDR3 DNA is TGTGCCAGCAGCGGGGACAGGAACACTGAAGCTTTCTTT.

The rearrangement uses TRBV7-2 and TRBJ1-6, with 11 bases that match TRBD1. The length of the CDR3 is 15 residues. Germline V CDR1 and CDR2: SGHTA, FQGNSA. V shed 5 bases and J 9 bases; nucleotides not matched to a gene: 6. The CDR3 sequence is CASSARTGGSSPLHF. The CDR3 coding sequence is TGTGCCAGCAGCGCCAGGACAGGGGGCAGTTCACCCCTCCACTTT.

The chain carries TRBV7-9 and TRBJ1-2; D uncertain. There are 15 residues in the CDR3. Trimming shortened V by 5 bases and J by 7 bases, and 20 bases separated the two germline ends. Germline V CDR1 and CDR2: SEHNR, FQNEAQ (reference sequence). The CDR3 loop reads CASSADWAGGPGYTF. The CDR3 nucleotides read TGTGCCAGCAGCGCAGATTGGGCGGGAGGCCCTGGCTACACCTTC.

The V gene is TRBV6-2 or TRBV6-3, the J gene TRBJ2-3, with a tentative D call TRBD1 (5 bases). CDR3 size: 14 residues. Germline loops: CDR1 MNHEY, CDR2 SVGEGT. Trimming removed 4 bases from V and 8 bases from J, with 16 bases in between. CDR3 coding DNA: TGTGCCAGCAGTTCCCTCCAGACAGCCAGTACGCAGTATTTT. This codes for CASSSLQTASTQYF.